Sequencing of this T cell receptor beta chain was carried out in a study of T-cell reconstitution after alpha-beta-depleted transplantation in children. Unique molecular identifiers were incorporated during preparation of the TCRbeta library. TCRdb reprocessed the PCR reads via MiXCR and lists one record per CDR3 protein. Among hundreds of thousands of distinct CDR3 sequences listed, 10% to 15% were seen once. General observations from the study: A year post-transplant, T-cell counts and diversity derived mostly from newly produced T cells. After transplant, at about two months, alpha-beta T cells were reportedly derived from several hundred expanded graft clones. High day-60 TCRbeta diversity in some patients came from surviving recipient T cells and thymic progenitors.

In this sample, this clonotype turned up a few times. Its specificity is not known. V was shortened by 0 bases and J by 9 bases, with 18 bases between the two germline ends. CDR1 is GTSNPN and CDR2 is SVGIG in the germline V gene (reference sequence). The length of the CDR3 is 15 residues. The TCR originated in a male patient aged 10-17 years who had a stem cell transplant for acute myeloid leukemia, so the T cells may come from the graft donor. Sequencing used PBMCs, mostly from graft donor cells, obtained 360 days after TCRalphabeta/CD19-depleted stem cell transplant. This chain joins TRBV30 and TRBJ2-1; tentatively, D is TRBD2 (6 bases). CDR3 amino acids: CAWSVWQGWGGEQFF. In DNA form, the CDR3 reads TGTGCCTGGAGTGTATGGCAGGGTTGGGGAGGTGAGCAGTTCTTC.